This passage covers 9 T cell receptor beta chains from one sample sequenced in a study of T cells expressing NK-cell markers (TCRdb year 2020). Libraries came from 5' RACE. Sequenced on an Illumina HiSeq 2000. Each CDR3 protein sequence appears as one entry after TCRdb reprocessed the reads, and no DNA is included. The sample table includes some 280,000 distinct CDR3 sequences. Under 0.5% of the sample rests with the top ten. Sequenced material: blood T cells: a sorted CD56 or NKG2C T cell subset, CD4+ or CD8+ T cells, or bulk PBMC T cells (not recorded which). All receptors come from a man between 18 and 29 years old in good health. Donor details come from another sample of the same person, matched by shared clones.

V is TRBV12-3 or TRBV12-4 and J is TRBJ1-1. This CDR3 region has 15 residues. The CDR3 protein is CASSPSGRVNTEAFF.

The CDR3 region is CASSSPGRGPNTGELFF. V gene TRBV19 combines with J gene TRBJ2-2; with no DNA, the TCRdb D assignment of TRBD1 cannot be verified. CDR3 length: 17 amino acids. Germline V lookup: CDR1 LNHDA, CDR2 SQIVND (reference sequence).

The rearrangement joins TRBV24-1 to TRBJ2-1; TCRdb's D gene call, TRBD2, goes unchecked for lack of DNA. The CDR3 runs 16 residues. CDR1 is KGHDR and CDR2 is SFDVKD in the germline V gene. The CDR3 loop reads CATSDLRRLAIDEQFF.

V is TRBV20-1 and J is TRBJ2-3; TCRdb names TRBD2, which stays unverified in the absence of DNA. From germline, CDR1 is DFQATT and CDR2 SNEGSKA (reference sequence). The length of the CDR3 is 16 residues. CDR3 protein: CSARDPREGSTDTQYF.

The rearrangement uses TRBV29-1 and TRBJ2-5. The CDR3 consists of 12 residues. Germline V gene sequence: CDR1 SQVTM, CDR2 ANQGSEA. CDR3 sequence reads: CSVMESWETQYF.

The V call is TRBV11-2, the J call TRBJ1-5. The CDR3 length is 13 residues. Germline CDR1 is SGHAT and CDR2 is FQNNGV. The CDR3 is CASREASFGPQHF.

The chain recombines TRBV6-5 with TRBJ1-2; with no DNA, the TCRdb D assignment of TRBD1 cannot be verified. This CDR3 has 14 amino acids. Per germline, CDR1 MNHEY and CDR2 SVGAGI. The CDR3: CASSRDRVARGYTF.

The chain couples TRBV5-1 to TRBJ2-7; TCRdb reports TRBD2, a call that lacks DNA to check it against. Germline V lookup: CDR1 SGHRS, CDR2 YFSETQ. CDR3 length: 13 residues. The CDR3 is CASSALGTREQYF.

CDR3 in amino acids: CASSSAVDGTIYF. The rearrangement joins TRBV5-1 to TRBJ1-3. CDR1 SGHRS and CDR2 YFSETQ come from the germline V gene. This CDR3 spans 13 amino acids.